The 24 T cell receptor beta chains below were found in one sample sequenced in a study of blood T cell repertoires in COVID-19. Clones were sequenced by immunoSEQ multiplex PCR, and TCRdb holds only the in-frame ones, with some missing. This sample yields around 240,000 clones, of which 91% are seen a single time; more than 1% belongs to the top ten. What was sequenced was PBMCs or T cells enriched from blood (not recorded which). Receptors originate from a human donor in a cohort exposed to, infected with or recovered from COVID-19 (not recorded which). The donor label of this sample is uncertain.

The chain has TRBV9 and TRBJ2-2; D remains unclear. CDR1 and CDR2 from the germline V gene are SGDLS and YYNGEE. This CDR3 comprises 16 residues. V shed 0 bases and J shed 0 bases, with 9 bases lying between them. Here the CDR3 DNA reads TGTGCCAGCAGCGTAGTGAGTCCCCCGAACACCGGGGAGCTGTTTTTT. This translates into CASSVVSPPNTGELFF.

The rearrangement joins TRBV13 to TRBJ2-7, with TRBD1 matching 9 bases. V lost 8 bases and J lost 5; bases outside the gene matches: 7. Germline loops: CDR1 PRHDT, CDR2 FYEKMQ (reference sequence). The CDR3 length is 13 residues. CDR3 DNA sequence: TGTGCCAGCGGGACAGGGAATACCCACGAGCAGTACTTC. As protein: CASGTGNTHEQYF.

The rearrangement links TRBV19 to TRBJ1-6, with D tentatively TRBD1 (6 bases). CDR1 and CDR2 (germline): LNHDA, SQIVND (reference sequence). The V and J ends lost 6 bases and 3 bases respectively, with 15 bases between them. This CDR3 has 16 residues. The CDR3 region is CASSGQSGLYNSPLHF. As DNA, the CDR3 is TGTGCCAGTAGCGGACAGTCCGGACTCTATAATTCACCCCTCCACTTT.

This chain's CDR3 is CASSLALGGPYEQYF. As DNA, the CDR3 is TGTGCCAGCAGCTTGGCTTTAGGGGGACCCTACGAGCAGTACTTC. The chain links TRBV5-5 to TRBJ2-7, with TRBD1 as a possible D gene (6 bases). This CDR3 contains 15 residues. V was trimmed by 0 bases and J by 2 bases, leaving 12 bases between them. Per the germline V gene, CDR1 is SGHKS and CDR2 is YYEKEE (reference sequence).

This chain joins TRBV19 and TRBJ1-1, with 9 bases matching TRBD1. J gave up 6 bases and V 9 bases, and 14 bases lay outside the gene matches. CDR3 length equals 15 residues. Per the germline V gene, CDR1 is LNHDA and CDR2 is SQIVND (reference sequence). The CDR3 DNA sequence: TGTGCCAGCACCGGTGGCGGGACAGGGTGGGCTGAAGCTTTCTTT. Translated: CASTGGGTGWAEAFF.

This clone was detected once. The chain uses TRBV29-1 and TRBJ1-1; possibly TRBD1 for D (6 bases). From germline, CDR1 is SQVTM and CDR2 ANQGSEA. The CDR3 runs 13 residues. Trimming took 5 bases from V and 10 from J, leaving 20 bases between them. For the CDR3, the DNA is TGCAGCGTTCTCACAGGGCAGGAATATGGAGCTTTCTTT. Protein sequence: CSVLTGQEYGAFF.

This clone came up once. This chain joins TRBV7-6 and TRBJ2-3; TRBD2 matches 8 bases. J gave up 3 bases and V 1 base, and 6 bases lay outside the gene matches. Germline V gene sequence: CDR1 SGHVS, CDR2 FNYEAQ. This CDR3 is 16 amino acids long. The CDR3 is CASSLEAGARTDTQYF. The CDR3 DNA sequence: TGTGCCAGCAGCTTAGAAGCGGGGGCTCGGACAGATACGCAGTATTTT.

This rearrangement joins TRBV29-1 to TRBJ1-3; 7 bases match TRBD1. With V trimmed by 4 bases and J by 4 bases, 1 base remained unmatched. The CDR3 length is 12 residues. Germline assignment: CDR1 SQVTM and CDR2 ANQGSEA. The CDR3 DNA reads as TGCAGCGTTGCAGGGGGGGGAAACACCATATATTTT. This codes for CSVAGGGNTIYF. Full variable domain (rest looked up from reference TRBV29-1 and TRBJ1-3): SAVISQKPSRDICQRGTSLTIQCQVDSQVTMMFWYRQQPGQSLTLIATANQGSEATYESGFVIDKFPISRPNLTFSTLTVSNMSPEDSSIYLCSVAGGGNTIYFGEGSWLTVV.

V usage is TRBV30 and J usage is TRBJ1-4, with 7 bases identical to TRBD1. Germline CDR1 is GTSNPN and CDR2 is SVGIG (reference sequence). The J segment lost 3 bases and the V segment lost 3 bases, leaving 4 bases of the junction unmatched. This CDR3 contains 14 residues. CDR3 sequence: CAWRAGGPNEKLFF. The CDR3 DNA follows: TGTGCCTGGAGAGCAGGGGGACCTAATGAAAAACTGTTTTTT.

This chain uses TRBV19 with TRBJ1-5; 10 bases agree with TRBD1. J was trimmed by 6 bases and V by 6 bases; bases with no gene match: 2. The CDR3 sequence is 13 residues long. Germline loops: CDR1 LNHDA, CDR2 SQIVND (reference sequence). DNA for the CDR3: TGTGCCAGTAGAGGGACAGGGGTTCAGCCCCAGCATTTT. This sequence encodes CASRGTGVQPQHF.

The chain has TRBV12-5 and TRBJ2-1; weak D call: TRBD2 (6 bases). V was shortened by 0 bases and J by 12 bases, with 21 bases between the two germline ends. The CDR3 is made up of 16 amino acids. Germline CDR1 LGHNT, CDR2 FRNRAP. CDR3 loop: CASGLVIGDSSNWQFF. The CDR3 nucleotides read TGTGCTAGTGGTTTGGTAATCGGGGACTCCTCCAATTGGCAGTTCTTC.

The gene calls are TRBV24-1 and TRBJ2-2; 7 positions agree with TRBD1. The trim removed 3 bases at V and 4 bases at J, leaving 4 bases unmatched. This CDR3 has 15 residues. CDR1 KGHDR and CDR2 SFDVKD come from the germline V gene. The CDR3 loop reads CATSDPGQATGELFF. CDR3 in DNA: TGTGCCACCAGTGATCCCGGACAGGCCACCGGGGAGCTGTTTTTT.

The V gene is TRBV11-2, the J gene TRBJ1-3; D is undetermined. Germline loops: CDR1 SGHAT, CDR2 FQNNGV. This CDR3 spans 14 amino acids. V dropped 1 base and J dropped 2 bases, with 6 bases sitting between them. The CDR3 protein is CASSLATPGNTIYF. For the CDR3, the DNA is TGTGCCAGCAGCTTAGCAACTCCTGGAAACACCATATATTTT.

This clone was counted only a few times. This chain connects TRBV7-9 to TRBJ2-7; 9 bases line up with TRBD1. The V gene's germline CDR1 is SEHNR and CDR2 FQNEAQ (reference sequence). The V gene end was trimmed by 3 bases and the J gene end by 2 bases; junction bases not matched to a gene: 5. The CDR3 totals 15 residues. In DNA form, the CDR3 reads TGTGCCAGCAGCTTGGGGACAGGGAAGACCTACGAGCAGTACTTC. This sequence encodes CASSLGTGKTYEQYF.

This clone has just one count. The V and J genes are TRBV19 and TRBJ1-1; no clear D. Germline V gene data show CDR1 as LNHDA and CDR2 as SQIVND (reference sequence). The V end was cut by 4 bases, the J end by 2 bases, with 5 bases between. CDR3 size: 12 residues. The CDR3 is CASSKSNTEAFF. The CDR3 coding sequence is TGTGCCAGTAGTAAAAGCAACACTGAAGCTTTCTTT.

J is TRBJ2-7 and V is TRBV5-1, with D tentatively TRBD2 (5 bases). V shed 3 bases and J shed 4 bases, with 14 bases lying between them. The CDR3 sequence is 14 residues long. Germline assignment: CDR1 SGHRS and CDR2 YFSETQ. This CDR3 reads CASSSGIGGYEQYF. DNA for the CDR3: TGCGCCAGCAGCTCTGGGATAGGCGGGTACGAGCAGTACTTC.

This chain joins TRBV23-1 and TRBJ1-1, with TRBD1 matching over 10 bases. TRBV23-1 is labeled an ORF, and its function is uncertain. The CDR3 loop spans 14 amino acids. The V gene end was trimmed by 6 bases and the J gene end by 4 bases; junction bases not matched to a gene: 5. CDR3: CASRDRGKGTEAFF. CDR3 in DNA: TGCGCCAGCAGGGACAGGGGGAAGGGCACTGAAGCTTTCTTT.

V gene TRBV6-5 combines with J gene TRBJ1-1; D remains ambiguous. Germline V lookup: CDR1 MNHEY, CDR2 SVGAGI. This CDR3 spans 13 amino acids. The V gene lost 6 bases and the J gene lost 5 bases, with 13 bases spanning the gap. This CDR3 is CASSLSEATEAFF. DNA for the CDR3: TGTGCCAGCAGCCTCTCGGAGGCTACTGAAGCTTTCTTT.

The chain has TRBV24-1 and TRBJ2-1; 7 bases fit TRBD1. Per germline, CDR1 KGHDR and CDR2 SFDVKD. V shed 0 bases, J shed 7 bases, and the junction held 8 bases outside the gene matches. CDR3 length equals 16 residues. CDR3: CATSDLIEGAANEQFF. In DNA form, the CDR3 reads TGTGCCACCAGTGATTTGATAGAGGGGGCAGCAAATGAGCAGTTCTTC.

The rearrangement joins TRBV27 to TRBJ2-3; D gene uncertain. Germline V CDR1 and CDR2: MNHEY, SMNVEV (reference sequence). V gave up 3 bases and J gave up 6 bases, with 13 bases separating them. CDR3 length: 14 amino acids. The CDR3 loop reads CASSFLDPPDTQYF. The CDR3 DNA reads as TGTGCCAGCAGTTTCCTAGACCCGCCGGATACGCAGTATTTT.

This chain connects TRBV11-2 to TRBJ2-3; 9 bases agree with TRBD2. This CDR3 has 16 amino acids. Unmatched junction bases numbered 4, after V lost 3 bases and J lost 0 bases. Germline assignment: CDR1 SGHAT and CDR2 FQNNGV. This CDR3 reads CASSFIAGGSTDTQYF. CDR3 DNA sequence: TGTGCCAGCAGCTTTATCGCGGGGGGGAGCACAGATACGCAGTATTTT.

V gene TRBV3-1 (or the pseudogene TRBV3-2) combines with J gene TRBJ2-3, with D maybe TRBD2 (5 bases). The ends were cut back, 4 bases at V and 0 bases at J, with 14 bases in the middle. CDR1 LGHDT and CDR2 YNNKEL come from the germline V gene (reference sequence). This CDR3 region has 16 residues. The CDR3 reads CASSPRGMRSTDTQYF. CDR3 sequence (DNA): TGTGCCAGCAGCCCCCGGGGAATGCGAAGCACAGATACGCAGTATTTT.

This rearrangement joins TRBV7-3 to TRBJ2-5; 14 bases line up with TRBD2. V lost 5 bases, J lost 2 bases, and 1 base stayed unmatched. This CDR3 region has 15 residues. CDR1 and CDR2 (germline): SGHTA, FQGTGA. The CDR3 coding sequence is TGTGCCAGCAGCCGGACTAGCGGGGGGCAAGAGACCCAGTACTTC. Amino acid sequence: CASSRTSGGQETQYF.

The chain carries TRBV3-1 (or the pseudogene TRBV3-2) and TRBJ2-7; D perhaps matches TRBD1 (6 bases). Germline assignment: CDR1 LGHDT and CDR2 YNNKEL (reference sequence). The CDR3 consists of 15 residues. V lost 3 bases to trimming and J lost 4 bases, with 16 bases between them. In nucleotides, the CDR3 is TGTGCCAGCAGCCATGAGGCACAGGGCGAGTACGAGCAGTACTTC. Protein product: CASSHEAQGEYEQYF.